Detailed here is one T cell receptor (beta chain). Its antigen is not known. The data originate from a study of cytomegalovirus exposure and HLA in healthy donors. General observations from the study: The tendency of first-cohort TCR clusters to co-occur in the roughly 120 validation repertoires was the finding of a later analysis.

Trimming at V came to 3 bases and at J to 5 bases, leaving 4 bases not matched to a gene. The CDR3 contains 14 residues. Germline CDR1 and CDR2: SGDLS and YYNGEE. Some clones are missing from TCRdb's copy, which holds only in-frame ones; the method was immunoSEQ multiplex PCR. The sample lists tens of thousands of clones; 85% to 90% were seen once. Sequencing was done on a sample of PBMCs. The sequence came from a woman aged 18-29 years in good health and CMV-seronegative. This sequence joins TRBV9 and TRBJ2-7, with 11 bases aligning to TRBD1. The CDR3 here is CASSAGTGGDEQYF. As DNA, the CDR3 is TGTGCCAGCAGCGCAGGGACAGGGGGGGACGAGCAGTACTTC.